This passage covers 12 T cell receptor beta chains from one sample sequenced in a study of T cell repertoires in cytomegalovirus infection (dated by TCRdb to between 2017 and 2020). The sequencer listed for this sample is Illumina HiSeq 1500. The public reads were reanalyzed by TCRdb: fastp trimming at Q25, MiXCR alignment, in-frame beta chains only. Every distinct CDR3 protein forms one entry, paired with its most common genes and DNA. The sample profile shows around 450,000 distinct CDR3 sequences; 11% of them were found once. The top ten hold around 9.6% of the sample. Sequences were obtained from PBMCs. These receptors were collected from a human donor in good health (CMV status not recorded). Some clones in this sample may be carry-over from other donors' samples.

V is TRBV15 and J is TRBJ1-4; D call uncertain. V was shortened by 1 base and J by 7 bases, with 10 bases between the two germline ends. This CDR3 has 14 residues. CDR1 LNHNV and CDR2 YYDKDF come from the germline V gene (reference sequence). The CDR3 spells CATSRVTKGEKLFF. Here the CDR3 DNA reads TGTGCCACCAGCAGAGTTACGAAGGGTGAAAAACTGTTTTTT.

Many counts were recorded for this clonotype. The CDR3 DNA is TGTGCCAGCAGCTTCTTCGGGAGTTATGAGCAGTTCTTC. This translates into CASSFFGSYEQFF. The V gene is TRBV5-4, the J gene TRBJ2-1; the D gene is possibly TRBD2 (6 bases). CDR1 and CDR2 from the germline V gene are SGHNT and YYREEE (reference sequence). The CDR3 runs 13 residues. V gave up 2 bases and J gave up 8 bases, with 11 bases separating them.

This clonotype has a count of ten or more. This sequence joins TRBV7-9 and TRBJ2-5; 7 positions match TRBD1. The V gene end was trimmed by 4 bases and the J gene end by 5 bases; junction bases not matched to a gene: 10. This CDR3 has 15 residues. CDR1 and CDR2 from the germline V gene are SEHNR and FQNEAQ (reference sequence). This CDR3 is CASSSKSGGPETQYF. As DNA, the CDR3 is TGTGCCAGCAGCTCCAAGTCAGGGGGACCGGAGACCCAGTACTTC.

The chain couples TRBV5-6 to TRBJ2-7; 7 bases are a match to TRBD2. Per the germline V gene, CDR1 is SGHDT and CDR2 is YYEEEE. V lost 4 bases, J lost 7 bases, and 14 bases stayed unmatched. This CDR3 spans 15 amino acids. CDR3 loop: CASSAATSSLDEQYF. CDR3 sequence (DNA): TGTGCCAGCAGCGCTGCGACTAGCTCCTTAGATGAGCAGTACTTC.

This clonotype was seen many times. The gene calls are TRBV11-2 and TRBJ1-3; 10 nucleotides match TRBD1. The CDR3 loop spans 15 amino acids. V shed 6 bases and J 4 bases; nucleotides not matched to a gene: 6. The germline gives CDR1 SGHAT, CDR2 FQNNGV. CDR3 protein: CASRPTGGSGNTIYF. The CDR3 DNA reads TGTGCCAGCAGACCGACAGGGGGCTCGGGAAACACCATATATTTT.

This clonotype was counted at least ten times. The CDR3 here is CASSQRLAGGKNEQFF. In DNA form, the CDR3 reads TGTGCCAGCAGCCAAAGACTAGCGGGAGGGAAAAATGAGCAGTTCTTC. The rearrangement links TRBV14 to TRBJ2-1; the match to TRBD2 covers 14 bases. Trimming cost V 2 bases and J 7 bases; bases outside gene matches: 4. CDR3 length equals 16 residues. Germline loops: CDR1 SGHDN, CDR2 FVKESK.

The chain carries TRBV18 and TRBJ1-5, with no clear D. V was clipped by 3 bases and J by 3 bases, with 15 bases between them. CDR1 KGHSH and CDR2 LQKENI come from the germline V gene. The CDR3 runs 16 residues. For the CDR3, the DNA is TGTGCCAGCTCACCCGCCGTGCAGGCCCACAATCAGCCCCAGCATTTT. Translation: CASSPAVQAHNQPQHF. Combining the CDR3 with reference TRBV18 and TRBJ1-5 gives the whole variable domain NAGVMQNPRHLVRRRGQEARLRCSPMKGHSHVYWYRQLPEEGLKFMVYLQKENIIDESGMPKERFSAEFPKEGPSILRIQQVVRGDSAAYFCASSPAVQAHNQPQHFGDGTRLSIL.

Here the CDR3 reads CASRLAGAEQFF. The CDR3 nucleotides are TGTGCCAGCCGGCTAGCGGGGGCTGAGCAGTTCTTC. The chain is built from TRBV7-6 and TRBJ2-1; 10 bases agree with TRBD2. Germline V gene sequence: CDR1 SGHVS, CDR2 FNYEAQ. Germline trimming cut 8 bases from V and 9 bases from J; bases unmatched to any gene: 4. The CDR3 totals 12 residues.

The chain carries TRBV9 and TRBJ2-2, with TRBD2 matching over 10 bases. There are 14 residues in the CDR3. CDR1 is SGDLS and CDR2 is YYNGEE in the germline V gene. Trimming took 3 bases from V and 6 from J; bases not matched to a gene: 2. CDR3 region: CASSASGSAGELFF. CDR3 nucleotide sequence: TGTGCCAGCAGCGCTAGCGGGAGTGCCGGGGAGCTGTTTTTT.

The table lists this clonotype with many counts. The V call is TRBV30, the J call TRBJ1-2; no clear D. V lost 2 bases, J lost 1 base, and 8 bases lay in between. The CDR3 has 13 residues. The V gene's germline CDR1 is GTSNPN and CDR2 SVGIG (reference sequence). The CDR3 region is CAWSPTVNYGYTF. The CDR3, as DNA: TGTGCCTGGAGTCCCACAGTTAACTATGGCTACACCTTC.

Concerning this clonotype itself: A much larger clone sits a single nucleotide away, making a read error possible. The J gene is TRBJ1-1, the V gene TRBV2; TRBD1 might be the D (5 bases). Germline loops: CDR1 SNHLY, CDR2 FYNNEI. The CDR3 is made up of 15 amino acids. This chain's CDR3 is CASRPGAPMNTEAYF. The DNA for the CDR3 is TGTGCCAGCAGACCCGGGGCCCCCATGAACACTGAAGCTTACTTT.

This rearrangement joins TRBV28 to TRBJ1-1; D uncertain. V shed 7 bases and J shed 6 bases, with 9 bases lying between them. The germline CDR1 and CDR2 sequences are MDHEN and SYDVKM. The CDR3 extends over 11 amino acids. For the CDR3, the DNA is TGTGCCAGCACTGCCGTGGCTGAAGCTTTCTTT. Translating gives CASTAVAEAFF.